Below, 29 T cell receptor beta chains from the same sample are listed, as sequenced in a study of cytomegalovirus exposure and HLA in healthy donors. The PCR contained 60 Vbeta and 13 Jbeta primers. Produced via immunoSEQ multiplex PCR; TCRdb's table is partial and in-frame only. This sample has about 120,000 clones, with around 81% found just once. The sequenced sample was PBMCs. These receptors originate from a female donor in good health and CMV-seronegative.

V and J are TRBV25-1 and TRBJ2-7, with a tentative D call TRBD1 (5 bases). Germline V gene sequence: CDR1 MGHDK, CDR2 SYGVNS. The V and J ends lost 1 base and 2 bases respectively, with 6 bases between them. This CDR3 contains 13 residues. CDR3 residues: CASSELDTYEQYF. The CDR3, as DNA: TGTGCCAGCAGTGAATTGGACACCTACGAGCAGTACTTC.

This sequence joins TRBV5-4 and TRBJ2-7; TRBD2 agrees at 11 bases. This CDR3 comprises 15 residues. V dropped 1 base and J dropped 3; count of bases not matched to a gene: 3. CDR1 is SGHNT and CDR2 is YYREEE in the germline V gene (reference sequence). The CDR3 DNA follows: TGTGCCAGCAGCTTGATGGGACTAGCGGACTACGAGCAGTACTTC. Residues: CASSLMGLADYEQYF.

This clone was found once. This chain connects TRBV2 to TRBJ1-2; 7 bases align to TRBD1. This CDR3 contains 16 residues. J lost 1 base, V lost 4 bases, and 9 bases had no gene match. Germline V gives CDR1 SNHLY, CDR2 FYNNEI. The CDR3 is CASSGDRDGRNYGYTF. Here the CDR3 DNA reads TGTGCCAGCAGTGGCGACAGGGATGGTCGTAACTATGGCTACACCTTC.

V is TRBV6-5 and J is TRBJ1-1; D perhaps matches TRBD1 (6 bases). The CDR3 sequence is 14 residues long. V dropped 8 bases and J dropped 11 bases, with 24 bases sitting between them. The V gene's germline CDR1 is MNHEY and CDR2 SVGAGI. The CDR3 region is CASAQPGGATGAFF. In DNA form, the CDR3 reads TGTGCCAGCGCCCAGCCGGGGGGGGCCACCGGGGCTTTCTTT.

As for this clone: One end of the junction does not line up with germline, which may come from a read error. The chain carries TRBV7-2 and TRBJ2-3, with 11 positions matching TRBD2. Germline CDR1 is SGHTA and CDR2 is FQGNSA. This CDR3 has 15 residues. The CDR3 DNA is TGTGCCAGCAGCCTAGCGGGGGGTTGGGGAGATACGCAGTATTTT. It is translated as CASSLAGGWGDTQYF.

This chain links TRBV7-3 with TRBJ2-1; TRBD2 is a possible D gene (6 bases). CDR3 size: 14 residues. The V and J ends lost 3 bases and 8 bases respectively, with 14 bases between them. Germline CDR1 reads SGHTA; CDR2 reads FQGTGA. CDR3 sequence: CASSFTGGIYEQFF. CDR3 sequence (DNA): TGTGCCAGCAGCTTTACAGGCGGGATCTATGAGCAGTTCTTC.

The chain carries TRBV6-1 and TRBJ1-6; D call uncertain. This CDR3 is 13 amino acids long. V lost 7 bases, J lost 8 bases, and 12 bases lay in between. Germline values: CDR1 MNHNS, CDR2 SASEGT. CDR3 in amino acids: CASNPLGDSPLHF. The CDR3 nucleotides read TGTGCCAGCAACCCTCTCGGGGATTCACCCCTCCACTTT.

This clone was seen only a few times. J is TRBJ1-1 and V is TRBV30, with D possibly being TRBD1 (6 bases). In germline, CDR1 is GTSNPN, CDR2 SVGIG (reference sequence). V lost 3 bases, J lost 1 base, and 9 bases lay in between. This CDR3 comprises 13 residues. The CDR3 spells CAWSGGANTEAFF. The CDR3, as DNA: TGTGCCTGGAGCGGGGGGGCGAACACTGAAGCTTTCTTT.

V is TRBV6-1 and J is TRBJ2-7; 7 bases match TRBD2. Germline CDR1 and CDR2: MNHNS and SASEGT. There are 16 residues in the CDR3. V lost 4 bases to trimming and J lost 3 bases; unmatched junction nucleotides: 12. The CDR3 here is CASSGAGSGADYEQYF. The CDR3 DNA follows: TGTGCCAGCAGTGGGGCCGGGAGCGGGGCAGACTACGAGCAGTACTTC.

V and J are TRBV28 and TRBJ2-3; D is unclear. The CDR3 is 13 amino acids. With 3 bases removed from V and 4 bases from J, the gap between germline ends came to 8 bases. CDR1 is MDHEN and CDR2 is SYDVKM in the germline V gene. The DNA for the CDR3 is TGTGCCAGCAGTTTTAGTAGTCCAGATACGCAGTATTTT. This codes for CASSFSSPDTQYF.

The rearrangement uses TRBV10-3 and TRBJ2-7, with 9 bases aligning to TRBD1. The CDR3 has 15 residues. With 3 bases clipped from V and 5 bases from J, the junction kept 8 bases outside the gene matches. Germline assignment: CDR1 ENHRY and CDR2 SYGVKD. This CDR3 reads CAISDLQGARNEQYF. The CDR3 DNA reads TGTGCCATCAGTGATTTACAGGGGGCGCGGAACGAGCAGTACTTC.

The genes are TRBV5-5 and TRBJ2-1, with 12 bases fitting TRBD2. The length of the CDR3 is 16 residues. The ends lost 3 bases at V and 14 bases at J; junction bases unmatched: 15. The germline gives CDR1 SGHKS, CDR2 YYEKEE (reference sequence). The DNA for the CDR3 is TGTGCCAGCAGCTCCGGGGGTTCATCTAGCGGGAGGGCCGAGTTCTTC. Its protein product is CASSSGGSSSGRAEFF.

This chain connects TRBV2 to TRBJ1-4; D not resolved. The CDR3 is 14 amino acids. The germline V gene encodes CDR1 SNHLY and CDR2 FYNNEI. V was trimmed by 6 bases and J by 4 bases, leaving 12 bases between them. CDR3 DNA: TGTGCCAGCAGAGACACCCGCTTTAATGAAAAACTGTTTTTT. Its protein is CASRDTRFNEKLFF.

The chain links TRBV6-4 to TRBJ2-2; a possible D gene is TRBD2 (5 bases). CDR3 length: 14 residues. V was clipped by 4 bases and J by 5 bases, with 11 bases between them. CDR1 and CDR2 from the germline V gene are MRHNA and SNTAGT. The CDR3 loop reads CASSVYSGTGELFF. The DNA for the CDR3 is TGTGCCAGCAGTGTTTATTCGGGGACCGGGGAGCTGTTTTTT.

V gene TRBV6-1 combines with J gene TRBJ1-1, with D uncertain. Germline V gene data show CDR1 as MNHNS and CDR2 as SASEGT. V was shortened by 3 bases and J by 1 base, with 6 bases between the two germline ends. CDR3 length: 13 amino acids. CDR3 region: CASSDTENTEAFF. The CDR3 region has the DNA TGTGCCAGCAGTGATACAGAGAACACTGAAGCTTTCTTT.

The chain couples TRBV7-9 to TRBJ2-7; 11 nucleotides agree with TRBD1. From germline, CDR1 is SEHNR and CDR2 FQNEAQ (reference sequence). Germline trimming cut 7 bases from V and 5 bases from J; bases unmatched to any gene: 10. CDR3 length equals 15 residues. The CDR3 sequence is CASTPWGTGGNEQYF. CDR3 in DNA: TGTGCCAGCACCCCTTGGGGGACAGGGGGAAACGAGCAGTACTTC.

CDR3 coding DNA: TGTGCCAGCAGCTTGGCGGGGGAGACCCAGTACTTC. Translation: CASSLAGETQYF. The chain couples TRBV5-6 to TRBJ2-5; TRBD2 is a possible D gene (5 bases). Looked up from germline, CDR1 is SGHDT and CDR2 is YYEEEE. Deletions cut 0 bases from V and 5 bases from J, with 5 bases between. The CDR3 sequence is 12 residues long.

The gene calls are TRBV28 and TRBJ2-4; D is perhaps TRBD2 (5 bases). The V end was cut by 4 bases, the J end by 6 bases, with 22 bases between. The CDR3 is made up of 17 amino acids. Germline V CDR1 and CDR2: MDHEN, SYDVKM. DNA for the CDR3: TGTGCCAGCAGTTCATTAACTCGCCGAGGAGGCCTAAACATTCAGTACTTC. Translation: CASSSLTRRGGLNIQYF. Combining the CDR3 with reference TRBV28 and TRBJ2-4 gives the whole variable domain DVKVTQSSRYLVKRTGEKVFLECVQDMDHENMFWYRQDPGLGLRLIYFSYDVKMKEKGDIPEGYSVSREKKERFSLILESASTNQTSMYLCASSSLTRRGGLNIQYFGAGTRLSVL.

The chain joins TRBV2 to TRBJ1-2; 11 bases align to TRBD1. This CDR3 has 15 amino acids. V shed 7 bases and J 4 bases; nucleotides not matched to a gene: 8. Germline V lookup: CDR1 SNHLY, CDR2 FYNNEI. CDR3 loop: CASTALGTGGYGYTF. CDR3 nucleotides: TGTGCCAGCACTGCTTTGGGGACAGGGGGCTATGGCTACACCTTC.

The J gene is TRBJ1-1, the V gene TRBV5-4, with 7 positions matching TRBD1. Germline CDR1 is SGHNT and CDR2 is YYREEE (reference sequence). This CDR3 spans 15 amino acids. Trimming at V came to 4 bases and at J to 6 bases, leaving 12 bases not matched to a gene. DNA for the CDR3: TGTGCCAGCAGCACTCCGGGACAGCCTGGGTCTGAAGCTTTCTTT. It is translated as CASSTPGQPGSEAFF.

The rearrangement uses TRBV27 and TRBJ1-6; D is unresolved. Germline lookup yields CDR1 MNHEY and CDR2 SMNVEV (reference sequence). V gave up 3 bases and J gave up 13 bases, with 13 bases separating them. This CDR3 has 13 residues. The CDR3 loop reads CASSFLNGPPLHF. For the CDR3, the DNA is TGTGCCAGCAGTTTCCTAAATGGTCCCCCCCTCCACTTT.

CDR3 DNA: TGTGCCAGCAGGGCGACTAGCTTTGGCACAGATACGCAGTATTTT. Translating it yields CASRATSFGTDTQYF. V is TRBV7-3 and J is TRBJ2-3, with 7 bases aligning to TRBD2. Germline trimming cut 6 bases from V and 1 base from J; bases unmatched to any gene: 7. The CDR3 contains 15 residues. CDR1 SGHTA and CDR2 FQGTGA come from the germline V gene. Complete variable domain (other parts from reference TRBV7-3 and TRBJ2-3): GAGVSQTPSNKVTEKGKYVELRCDPISGHTALYWYRQSLGQGPEFLIYFQGTGAADDSGLPNDRFFAVRPEGSVSTLKIQRTERGDSAVYLCASRATSFGTDTQYFGPGTRLTVL.

This sequence joins TRBV5-1 and TRBJ2-5; TRBD1 might be the D (6 bases). The J call may be incorrect, as the DNA end agrees better with TRBJ2-7. This CDR3 has 14 amino acids. Germline CDR1 is SGHRS and CDR2 is YFSETQ. DNA for the CDR3: TGCGCCAGCAGCTTAGGGGGAAACGTCCACGAGCAGTACTTC. As protein: CASSLGGNVHEQYF.

The chain has TRBV9 and TRBJ2-7; 12 positions agree with TRBD2. This CDR3 region has 15 residues. V lost 4 bases, J lost 2 bases, and 4 bases stayed unmatched. Germline CDR1 and CDR2: SGDLS and YYNGEE. The CDR3 region is CASSPSGGAAYEQYF. The CDR3 DNA is TGTGCCAGCAGCCCTAGCGGGGGGGCCGCCTACGAGCAGTACTTC.

A single count supports this clone. The V and J genes are TRBV30 and TRBJ2-5, with 12 bases fitting TRBD2. The CDR3 loop spans 16 amino acids. Germline V lookup: CDR1 GTSNPN, CDR2 SVGIG (reference sequence). The V segment lost 0 bases and the J segment 5 bases; nucleotides outside the gene matches: 7. The CDR3 nucleotides are TGTGCCTGGAGTGTACTAAGCCTAGCGGGGGGGGAGACCCAGTACTTC. As protein: CAWSVLSLAGGETQYF.

This clone was seen only once. V and J are TRBV6-6 and TRBJ2-1, with D tentatively TRBD1 (5 bases). Germline lookup yields CDR1 MNHNY and CDR2 SVGAGI (reference sequence). Deletions cut 5 bases from V and 7 bases from J, with 6 bases between. CDR3 length: 11 residues. CDR3 sequence: CASSNRNEQFF. As DNA, the CDR3 is TGTGCCAGCAGTAACAGGAATGAGCAGTTCTTC.

The genes are TRBV4-1 and TRBJ1-5; TRBD1 might be the D (6 bases). The CDR3 extends over 17 amino acids. The V end was cut by 3 bases, the J end by 2 bases, with 17 bases between. The germline CDR1 and CDR2 sequences are MGHRA and YSYEKL. The CDR3 protein is CASSQERAGAGNQPQHF. The DNA for the CDR3 is TGCGCCAGCAGCCAGGAGAGGGCGGGGGCAGGCAATCAGCCCCAGCATTTT.

The V gene is TRBV30, the J gene TRBJ2-5; D is unresolved. V was cut by 0 bases and J by 1 base, with 9 bases left in between. From germline, CDR1 is GTSNPN and CDR2 SVGIG (reference sequence). This CDR3 comprises 14 residues. The CDR3 here is CAWSVQPGQETQYF. The CDR3 nucleotides read TGTGCCTGGAGTGTACAGCCAGGCCAAGAGACCCAGTACTTC.

The chain couples TRBV5-1 to TRBJ2-7, with 7 bases that match TRBD2. Germline CDR1 SGHRS, CDR2 YFSETQ. The CDR3 has 15 amino acids. With 4 bases clipped from V and 0 bases from J, the junction kept 7 bases outside the gene matches. The CDR3, as DNA: TGCGCCAGCAGCCCCGGGACTATCGGCTCCTACGAGCAGTACTTC. Protein: CASSPGTIGSYEQYF. The variable domain in full, completed from reference TRBV5-1 and TRBJ2-7, reads KAGVTQTPRYLIKTRGQQVTLSCSPISGHRSVSWYQQTPGQGLQFLFEYFSETQRNKGNFPGRFSGRQFSNSRSEMNVSTLELGDSALYLCASSPGTIGSYEQYFGPGTRLTVT.